Here is one TCR beta chain with its context. Its target is not known. This sample is drawn from a study of T cell responses to AZD1222 COVID-19 vaccine. Broader study findings: Rises in breadth and depth of Spike-specific TCRs came after two AZD1222 doses. The number of AZD1222 recipients seropositive at baseline was only five to seven. Close to half of all spike-specific TCRs reportedly target regions of the variants that are unmutated.

Produced via immunoSEQ multiplex PCR; TCRdb's table is partial and in-frame only. Of some 99,000 clones listed, almost 90% were seen once; the top ten hold roughly 15%. Second doses at about 4 or about 12 weeks were pooled. The sample consisted of peripheral blood, taken 28 days after the second AZD1222 dose. The clonotype originates from an adult who received the AZD1222 COVID-19 vaccine.

The CDR3 here is CASKMRGGNEKLFF. In DNA, the CDR3 is TGTGCCAGTAAAATGAGGGGGGGGAATGAAAAACTGTTTTTT. This sequence joins TRBV27 and TRBJ1-4; TRBD1 is a possible D gene (6 bases). Trimming removed 9 bases from V and 5 bases from J, with 16 bases in between. Germline CDR1 MNHEY, CDR2 SMNVEV (reference sequence). The CDR3 sequence is 14 residues long.